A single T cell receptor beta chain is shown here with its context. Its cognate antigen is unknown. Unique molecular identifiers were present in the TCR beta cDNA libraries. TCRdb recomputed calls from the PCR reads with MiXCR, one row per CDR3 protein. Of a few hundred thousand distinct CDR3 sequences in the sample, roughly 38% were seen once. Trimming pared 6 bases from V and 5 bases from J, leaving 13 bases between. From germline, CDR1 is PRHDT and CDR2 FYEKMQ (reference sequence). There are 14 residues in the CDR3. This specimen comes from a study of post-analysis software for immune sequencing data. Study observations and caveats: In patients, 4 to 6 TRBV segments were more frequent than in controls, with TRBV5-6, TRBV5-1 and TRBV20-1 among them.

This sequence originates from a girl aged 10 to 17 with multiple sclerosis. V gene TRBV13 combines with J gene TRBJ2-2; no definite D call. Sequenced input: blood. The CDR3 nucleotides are TGTGCCAGCAGTCTAGGATTGGGGACCGGGGAGCTGTTTTTT. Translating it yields CASSLGLGTGELFF.